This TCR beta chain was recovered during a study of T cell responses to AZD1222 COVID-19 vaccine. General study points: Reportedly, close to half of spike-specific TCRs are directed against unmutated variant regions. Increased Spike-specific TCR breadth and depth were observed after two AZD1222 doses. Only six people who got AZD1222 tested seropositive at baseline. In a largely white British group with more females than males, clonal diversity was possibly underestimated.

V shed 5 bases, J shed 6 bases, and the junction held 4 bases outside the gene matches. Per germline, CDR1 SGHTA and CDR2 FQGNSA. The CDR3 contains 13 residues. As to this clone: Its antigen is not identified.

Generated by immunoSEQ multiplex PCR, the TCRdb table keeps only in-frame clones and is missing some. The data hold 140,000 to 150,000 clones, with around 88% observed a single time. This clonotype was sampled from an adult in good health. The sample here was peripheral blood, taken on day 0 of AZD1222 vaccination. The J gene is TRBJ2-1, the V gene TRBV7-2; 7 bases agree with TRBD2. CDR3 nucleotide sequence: TGTGCCAGCAGCCTCGGACTAGGCAATGAGCAGTTCTTC. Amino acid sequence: CASSLGLGNEQFF.